This T cell receptor (beta chain) was identified during a study of STAT5B mutations in CD4+ large granular lymphocyte leukemia (dated by TCRdb to the early 2020s). With regard to the full study: Among healthy controls, the CDR3 'QG' motif was associated with a particular HLA allele. The TCRbeta repertoires of CD4+ T-cell large granular lymphocyte leukemia patients were compared with the TCRbeta repertoires of healthy blood donors. Flow cytometry on FACSCanto II or FACSVerse showed that the purified fractions were more than 95% pure among lymphocytes.

TCRbeta rearrangements were sequenced from genomic DNA using the immunoSEQ assay at survey resolution. Turning to the authors' computational methods: In the TCR sequencing data, the smallest productive clonotype frequency that could be detected was 2.59 x 10-5. Analyses included only productive TCRbeta rearrangements, meaning complete and in-frame sequences. Clonality for each sample was calculated as Simpson clonality in the immunoSEQ Analyzer version 3.0. Based on frequency, clones were grouped as very rare, small, medium, large (1-20%) or hyperexpanded (>20%). Generation probabilities were estimated with OLGA 1.2.3, V-gene circos plots were generated with VDJtools, specificities were searched for in VDJdb, and CDR3 motifs were identified with GLIPH. TCRdb limited this immuneACCESS table to in-frame rearrangements with V and J called. A share of clones is missing; checked studies link under half to unresolved V genes, and the rest is unexplained. V and J calls and clone size are copied from that table; D and trimming were computed from the DNA. The sample records more than 35,000 clones, over 75% of which are singletons. The top ten clonotypes cover less than 1.5% of the sample.

The CDR3 sequence holds 14 residues, the cysteine and phenylalanine included. Kept here is only the CDR3 DNA, which spans 42 bases and is read in frame from base 1. CDR1 and CDR2, per the germline V gene, are SGDLS and YYNGEE. V and J lose 0 bases and 1 base, and a span of 7 bases separates them. The healthy control group was made up of around 34 blood donors, and the Finnish Red Cross blood service supplied their buffy coats. All TCR-sequenced material derived from peripheral blood: patient blood samples and healthy donor buffy coats. Peripheral blood mononuclear cells were isolated by Ficoll-Hypaque gradient centrifugation. CD4+ cells were purified magnetically from the buffy coats of healthy controls. Genomic DNA was extracted using the Gentra Puregene Cell and Tissue kit, and a Qubit 2.0 fluorometer was used to quantify it. The full study reports these points: Main leukemic clonotypes were private to each patient, although approximately 25% of the main leukemic clonotypes were found at low frequency in the non-leukemic repertoires of other patients. TRBV06-family usage was enriched among the top patient clones (8/27) compared with healthy controls (2/35). Compared with healthy CD4+ repertoires, CD4-sorted patient repertoires appeared more clonal, and this difference remained even after the putative leukemic clones were removed. The data were not HLA-matched, and the higher clonality in CD4+ T-LGLL than in CD8+ T-LGLL could be due to the relatively small sample size.

In the case of this clone: What this receptor recognizes is not known. No per-base quality is available; no much larger clone lies one base away.

The sequence came from a human donor in good health. Material: CD4+ T cells from blood buffy coats. Recombination joined TRBV9 with TRBJ1-1; the D gene assignment is ambiguous. The DNA reads as follows: TGTGCCAGCAGCGTAGCGGGTAAGAACACTGAAGCTTTCTTT. Translated, this is CASSVAGKNTEAFF.